This entry concerns a single T cell receptor (beta chain). This record comes from a study of blood T cell repertoires in COVID-19. Overall study context: COVID-19 samples from acute and convalescent phases originated in the United States, Italy and Spain. PBMCs, B-cell-depleted T cells, or T cells were the source of the cDNA or gDNA that made up the material.

In germline, CDR1 is MNHEY, CDR2 SVGEGT. The CDR3 contains 16 residues. After removal of 4 bases from V and 8 bases from J, the junction contained 12 bases not matched to a gene. Generated by immunoSEQ multiplex PCR, the TCRdb table keeps only in-frame clones and is missing some. This repertoire shows about 62,000 clones, around 89% found once; its top ten account for 15% to 20%. Those enrolled in Seattle joined during active infection and were followed longitudinally afterward. The sequence was collected from a woman aged 55 to 70 with COVID-19, enrolled during active disease. The chain carries TRBV6-2 or TRBV6-3 and TRBJ1-2; 11 bases agree with TRBD1. Source material: peripheral blood. DNA for the CDR3: TGTGCCAGCAGTTTCTTCTCCGGACAGGGGGCACGGGGCTACACCTTC. Protein: CASSFFSGQGARGYTF.